The entry below describes one T cell receptor (beta chain). Its antigen target is currently unknown. No clone much larger than this one lies a single base away; base qualities are absent. The data derive from a study of CD8 T cells in Susac syndrome (dated by TCRdb to between 2018 and 2021). Context from the whole study: Repertoire sequencing was used to test whether CD8+ T cell activation and differentiation in Susac syndrome was antigen driven. Clonality of the CD8+ T cell repertoire was compared between roughly twelve healthy donors, approximately 14 Susac syndrome patients and about 15 multiple sclerosis patients.

RNA was extracted using the RNeasy kit, and roughly 0.5 to 1 microgram was reverse transcribed with random hexamers. The immunoSEQ multiplex PCR assay, which covers 54 Vbeta and 13 Jbeta segments, was used to amplify TCR beta CDR3 regions. To correct PCR amplification bias, a synthetic template baseline was used for both primer optimization and computational correction. The authors' analysis ran thus. Reads were annotated to V, D and J genes per IMGT and analyzed with immunoSEQ Analyzer, keeping only productive sequences. Clonality was computed as one minus Shannon entropy normalized by log2 of the number of productive unique sequences. For each patient and control, public and private clones were evaluated within the 100 most prevalent clones. Clones were defined as Susac-specific when absent from the healthy and MS cohorts, from 1,000 to 1,100 published viral clones and from other ImmuneACCESS disease sequences. The public reads were reanalyzed by TCRdb: fastp trimming at Q25, MiXCR alignment, in-frame beta chains only. Under each unique CDR3 protein, matching rows form one entry showing the most common genes and DNA. The V and J calls were determined by TCRdb, not by the authors. This sample is represented by some 100,000 distinct CDR3 sequences; around 92% of them were singletons. Around 0.12% of the sample is held by the ten biggest clonotypes.

High-throughput TCR beta sequencing profiled peripheral blood CD8+ and CD4+ T cells from healthy donors, Susac syndrome patients and multiple sclerosis patients. The healthy donors served as controls matched for age and sex. Bulk CD8+ and CD4+ T cells were purified by magnetic negative isolation, whereas CD8+ TEMRA cells were enriched by FACS. Blood was collected in EDTA tubes and processed within 24 hours, with PBMCs isolated through density gradient centrifugation. PBMCs destined for TCR sequencing were cryopreserved in liquid nitrogen and later thawed in a 37 °C water bath. The sorted or isolated CD4+, CD8+ and CD8+ TEMRA cells had a purity of 90% or higher. Findings and caveats that apply to the study as a whole: The TCR sequencing and HLA analysis was acknowledged to have included a relatively small number of individuals.

After removal of 5 bases from V and 0 bases from J, the junction retains 7 bases not matched to a gene. The CDR3 holds 18 amino acids from the cysteine to the phenylalanine. Of the read, only the CDR3 DNA is kept; its 54 bases are in frame from base 1. The germline V gene (reference sequence) provides CDR1 PRHDT and CDR2 FYEKMQ. The sequence is built from TRBV13 and TRBJ2-4; TRBD2 fits 13 bases in the junction. This sequence was found in a human donor in good health. The sample taken for sequencing was CD8+ T cells from PBMCs. The CDR3 reads as follows: CASSRGLAGSLAKNIQYF. The base sequence is TGTGCCAGCAGCAGGGGACTAGCGGGGTCCCTAGCCAAAAACATTCAGTACTTC.